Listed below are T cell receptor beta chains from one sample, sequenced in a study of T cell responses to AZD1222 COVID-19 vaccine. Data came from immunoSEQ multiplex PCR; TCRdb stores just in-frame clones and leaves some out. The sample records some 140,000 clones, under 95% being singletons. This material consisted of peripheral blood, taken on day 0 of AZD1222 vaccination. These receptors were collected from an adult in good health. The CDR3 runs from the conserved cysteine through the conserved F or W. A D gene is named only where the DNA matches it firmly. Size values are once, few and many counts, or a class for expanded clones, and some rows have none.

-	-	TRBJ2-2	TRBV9	TGTGCCAGCAGCGCCGGGGCTAGCTCGAGCGGGGAGCTGTTTTTT	CASSAGASSSGELFF
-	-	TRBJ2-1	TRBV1	TGCACCAGCAGCCAAGAGGGTGACAATGAGCAGTTCTTC	CTSSQEGDNEQFF
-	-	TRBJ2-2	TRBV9	TGTGCCAGCAGCGTAAGGGCTAACAGGGAGCTGTTTTTT	CASSVRANRELFF
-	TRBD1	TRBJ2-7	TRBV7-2	TGTGCCAGCAGCCTAGACAGGGTCGAGCAGTACTTC	CASSLDRVEQYF
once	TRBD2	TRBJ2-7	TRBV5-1	TGCGCCAGCAGCTCGGGGGGGACCTACGAGCAGTACTTC	CASSSGGTYEQYF
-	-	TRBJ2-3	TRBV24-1	TGTGCCACCAGTGATTCTTGGAGTTCAGGGGATACGCAGTATTTT	CATSDSWSSGDTQYF
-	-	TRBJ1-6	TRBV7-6	TGTGCCAGCAGCCCCCGACAGGCAGATAATTCACCCCTCCACTTT	CASSPRQADNSPLHF
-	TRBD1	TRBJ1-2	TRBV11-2	TGTGCCAGCAGCTTAGGACAGGGTGACTATGGCTACACCTTC	CASSLGQGDYGYTF
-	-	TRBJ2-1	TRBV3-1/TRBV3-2	TGTGCCAGCCGCACAACAGGGTCTGAGCAGTTCTTC	CASRTTGSEQFF
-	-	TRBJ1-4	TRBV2	TGTGCCAGCAGGGGGCTCAGGATAGAAAAACTGTTTTTT	CASRGLRIEKLFF
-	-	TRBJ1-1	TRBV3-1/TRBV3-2	TGTGCCAGCAGCCCACAGGGATGGGGAAACACTGAAGCTTTCTTT	CASSPQGWGNTEAFF
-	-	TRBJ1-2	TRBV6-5	TGTGCCAGCAGGGCGTGGGGACCTAACTATGGCTACACCTTC	CASRAWGPNYGYTF
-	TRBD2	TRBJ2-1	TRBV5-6	TGTGCCAGCAGCGGAGCTAGCGGGAAGATTCTCAATGAGCAGTTCTTC	CASSGASGKILNEQFF
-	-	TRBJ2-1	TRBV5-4	TGTGCCAGCAGCTTGCCGATCGGTCCATACAATGAGCAGTTCTTC	CASSLPIGPYNEQFF
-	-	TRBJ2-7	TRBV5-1	TGCGCCAGCAGCTCCCCCGGGCACGAGCAGTACTTC	CASSSPGHEQYF
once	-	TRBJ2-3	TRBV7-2	TGTGCCAGCAGCTTTAACGGGGCGAGCGCAGATACGCAGTATTTT	CASSFNGASADTQYF
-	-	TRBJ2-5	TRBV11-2	TGTGCCAGCAGCGTAGAGCCGGTGGAGACCCAGTACTTC	CASSVEPVETQYF
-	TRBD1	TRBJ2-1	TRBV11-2	TGTGCCAGCAGCTTTAATCCGGGACAGGGGGCAAGAAATGAGCAGTTCTTC	CASSFNPGQGARNEQFF